This entry describes one TCR beta chain. The V gene lost 1 base and the J gene lost 9 bases, with 10 bases spanning the gap. There are 13 residues in the CDR3. Germline values: CDR1 LGHNT, CDR2 FRNRAP. The data stem from a study of blood T cell repertoires in COVID-19. Here immunoSEQ multiplex PCR was the method, and the copy in TCRdb shows in-frame clones only, minus some. The sample includes about 180,000 clones, around 85% of them seen just once. The source is a man aged 35 to 55 who had recovered from COVID-19. Material: PBMCs or T cells enriched from blood (not recorded which). This chain uses TRBV12-5 with TRBJ1-5; D not resolved. The CDR3 coding sequence is TGTGCTAGTGGTTTGGGCGGTAGCCGGCCCCAGCATTTT. Protein sequence: CASGLGGSRPQHF.